This T cell receptor (beta chain) was sequenced for a study of blood T cell dynamics during melanoma immunotherapy (dated by TCRdb to about 2020). The study in broad terms: The patients had metastatic melanoma and were given first-line pembrolizumab or nivolumab plus ipilimumab as standard of care in the United Kingdom. To identify early correlates of response, the study profiled peripheral T cell receptor repertoires in patients with metastatic melanoma before and after one cycle of checkpoint inhibitor therapy. Consecutive patients formed a training cohort, and a further independent group of patients from the same centre was pooled into an external validation set.

The V and J ends are trimmed by 0 bases and 13 bases, leaving 8 bases between them. CDR1 and CDR2, per the germline V gene (reference sequence), are SGHKS and YYEKEE. The CDR3 measures 12 amino acids from cysteine to phenylalanine. The read is trimmed to its CDR3 DNA, 36 bases read in frame from base 1. This specimen's time point label, per the study, means: week 3, after first cycle of checkpoint inhibitor. Blood samples were taken at two points: before treatment (T0) and at week 3 (W3), which came after the first cycle of checkpoint blockade. Except for a couple of patients with rapid clinical progression, response was assessed 12 weeks after the first infusion by RECIST 1.1; disease control meant complete response, partial response or stable disease. Any patient who had received prior systemic cancer treatment, was on concomitant immunosuppressant therapy or had synchronous other active malignancies was excluded. TCR beta was sequenced in both bulk PBMC and plasma cell-free DNA in order to track circulating cells as well as T cell turnover. PBMC were isolated from blood with Lymphoprep and SepMate tubes, followed by red cell lysis. QIAamp DNA Blood Mini kits were used to extract DNA from PBMC and from sorted T cell subsets.

Comment on this clone: The antigen this receptor binds is unknown. The record has no base qualities; no much larger clone is one base away.

Here is what the overall study found, with its caveats: Whether the T cell clones driving repertoire changes were melanoma-specific or reflected general immune activation could not be determined in the study. A bifurcated reorganization of the PBMC repertoire at W3, with increased clonality or increased diversity, was observed in patients who later achieved disease control, unlike in progressors. The relatively small sample size was acknowledged as potentially limiting generalization of the results.

A fixed 350 ng of DNA was loaded for every bulk PBMC sample. TCR beta CDR3 sequences were amplified from genomic DNA with the immunoSEQ TCRb Assay kit following manufacturer instructions. The KAPA Library Quantification Kit for Illumina platforms was used to quantify pooled libraries by qPCR. Pooled libraries were sequenced on an Illumina NextSeq 500, clustered at about 0.6-1.2 pM. As for the authors' bioinformatics: TCR data were analyzed with immunoSEQ ANALYZER and the R LymphoSeq package. A rearrangement efficiency score was calculated as productive divided by the sum of productive and non-productive CDR3 sequences. Clonality was assessed using the Gini coefficient and diversity using the Renyi index at alpha=1, with pairwise comparisons between timepoints within each patient. Clonal relatedness used an edit distance of 3, and repertoire similarity used the Bhattacharyya coefficient, both computed in LymphoSeq. To classify response, a linear discriminant analysis based on week-3 changes in clonality and diversity was built using the R MASS and caret packages. TCRdb took this table from immuneACCESS and kept in-frame rearrangements with V and J called. Such tables lack part of the clones; where checked against another copy, unresolved V genes explain under half of the gap, and the rest is unexplained. The V and J calls and clone size are taken from that table; D and trimming were inferred from the DNA. The sample profile shows around 9,000 clones; about 90% of them were found once. About 5.7% of the sample comes from the top ten.

The rearranged chain carries TRBV5-5 and TRBJ1-6; the D gene lacks a confident call. The sample here was blood, taken from a patient treated with checkpoint blockade. The sequence derives from a human donor with melanoma. CDR3 reads: CASSLDGRPLHF. The sequenced DNA: TGTGCCAGCAGCTTGGACGGACGGCCCCTCCACTTT.